Listed below are T cell receptor beta chains from one sample, sequenced in a study of T cell repertoires in cytomegalovirus infection. TCRdb reprocessed the reads with MiXCR, giving one entry per CDR3 protein. The data hold some 440,000 distinct CDR3 sequences, with roughly 31% observed a single time. Sequenced input: PBMCs. These receptors were obtained from a human donor in good health (CMV status not recorded). Some clones in this sample may be carry-over from other donors' samples. CDR3s include the opening cysteine and the closing phenylalanine or tryptophan. D genes are given only for firm matches. The size of a clone is reported for some rows only, either as once, few or many, or as a class for expanded clones.

D gene	V gene	J gene	clone size	CDR3 protein	CDR3 DNA
.	TRBV7-8	TRBJ1-5	many	CASSLDSNQPQHF	TGTGCCAGCAGCTTAGATAGCAATCAGCCCCAGCATTTT
.	TRBV11-2	TRBJ2-5	.	CASSFYTQETQYF	TGTGCCAGCAGTTTCTACACGCAAGAGACCCAGTACTTC
TRBD1	TRBV6-6	TRBJ2-7	.	CASSDPGQGASYEQYF	TGTGCCAGCAGTGACCCAGGACAGGGGGCCTCCTACGAGCAGTACTTC
TRBD1	TRBV2	TRBJ2-1	.	CASVRDRAGNEQFF	TGTGCCAGCGTCCGGGACAGGGCCGGCAATGAGCAGTTCTTC
.	TRBV10-1	TRBJ2-1	.	CASSEGRYYNEQFF	TGCGCCAGCAGTGAGGGCAGATACTACAATGAGCAGTTCTTC
.	TRBV4-3	TRBJ2-1	few	CASSQEPRGGAYNEQFF	TGCGCCAGCAGCCAAGAGCCTCGCGGGGGCGCCTACAATGAGCAGTTCTTC
TRBD2	TRBV7-8	TRBJ2-5	many	CASSFRSVAGPPEYQETQYF	TGTGCCAGCAGCTTCCGATCGGTAGCGGGGCCACCTGAATACCAAGAGACCCAGTACTTC
.	TRBV20-1	TRBJ1-1	.	CSARAGGDTEAFF	TGCAGTGCTAGAGCGGGGGGGGACACTGAAGCTTTCTTT
TRBD1	TRBV5-4	TRBJ2-7	.	CASRRAGTGYEQYF	TGTGCCAGCAGGAGAGCCGGGACAGGCTACGAGCAGTACTTC
TRBD1	TRBV27	TRBJ2-1	few	CASRDRGLNEQFF	TGTGCCAGCCGGGACAGGGGGCTCAATGAGCAGTTCTTC
.	TRBV10-2	TRBJ2-2	.	CASTLASGELFF	TGCGCCAGCACTCTGGCCTCCGGGGAGCTGTTTTTT
.	TRBV6-1	TRBJ1-1	few	CASREGQLLNTEAFF	TGTGCCAGCAGGGAAGGACAATTACTAAACACTGAAGCTTTCTTT
.	TRBV30	TRBJ2-7	.	CASAGEGQYF	TGTGCCTCCGCAGGGGAAGGGCAGTACTTC
TRBD1	TRBV4-1	TRBJ2-7	many	CASSQDLSPGTGVREQYF	TGCGCCAGCAGCCAAGATCTTAGCCCCGGGACAGGGGTCCGCGAGCAGTACTTC
.	TRBV27	TRBJ1-6	.	CASSLKGQQSPLHF	TGTGCCAGCAGTTTAAAGGGTCAGCAGTCACCCCTCCACTTT
.	TRBV6-5	TRBJ1-6	few	CASSYSGRYNSPLHF	TGTGCCAGCAGTTACTCGGGCCGCTATAATTCACCCCTCCACTTT
.	TRBV11-3	TRBJ2-6	many	CASSLGRSSGANVLTF	TGTGCCAGCAGCTTAGGCCGGAGCTCTGGGGCCAACGTCCTGACTTTC
.	TRBV15	TRBJ2-1	.	CSTSRGAGNEQFF	TGTTCCACCAGCAGAGGGGCGGGAAATGAGCAGTTCTTC
TRBD2	TRBV5-5	TRBJ2-5	.	CASSLGTSGTMLQETQYF	TGTGCCAGCAGCTTGGGGACTAGCGGTACTATGCTACAAGAGACCCAGTACTTC
TRBD2	TRBV11-2	TRBJ2-7	few	CASSLGSGGSYEQYF	TGTGCCAGCAGCTTAGGTTCGGGGGGATCCTACGAGCAGTACTTC
TRBD1	TRBV6-2/TRBV6-3	TRBJ2-1	.	CYSSTGGIGEQFF	TGTTACAGCAGCACAGGGGGTATAGGTGAGCAGTTCTTC
TRBD2	TRBV20-1	TRBJ2-3	.	CSAVSGGASTQYF	TGCAGTGCTGTTAGCGGGGGGGCCTCTACGCAGTATTTT
.	TRBV7-9	TRBJ1-2	many	CAKRGEELYGYTF	TGTGCCAAAAGGGGGGAAGAACTCTATGGCTACACCTTC
.	TRBV7-2	TRBJ1-2	few	CASSFQRSGYGYTF	TGTGCCAGCAGCTTTCAACGGTCGGGCTATGGCTACACCTTC
TRBD1	TRBV7-2	TRBJ2-3	few	CASTPGQGATDTQYF	TGTGCCAGCACCCCCGGACAGGGGGCAACAGATACGCAGTATTTT
.	TRBV15	TRBJ1-1	.	CATSREGNRQVMNTEAFF	TGTGCCACCAGCAGAGAAGGTAATCGACAAGTCATGAACACTGAAGCTTTCTTT
TRBD1	TRBV2	TRBJ2-7	.	CASSDDRGYEQYF	TGTGCCAGCAGTGATGACAGGGGCTACGAGCAGTACTTC
TRBD1	TRBV6-5	TRBJ1-2	few	CASSYSTLGQFYGYTF	TGTGCCAGCAGTTACTCGACCCTGGGACAGTTCTATGGCTACACCTTC
TRBD2	TRBV2	TRBJ2-1	.	CASSPKYEVGTSDGQFF	TGTGCCAGCAGCCCAAAATACGAGGTCGGGACTAGTGATGGGCAGTTCTTC
TRBD1	TRBV19	TRBJ1-5	.	CASNLRGGGNQPQHF	TGTGCCAGTAACCTCAGAGGGGGCGGCAATCAGCCCCAGCATTTT
.	TRBV14	TRBJ2-2	.	CASSQWKGVNTGELFF	TGTGCCAGCAGCCAATGGAAAGGAGTTAACACCGGGGAGCTGTTTTTT
.	TRBV10-1	TRBJ2-7	.	CASSESQGPYEQYF	TGCGCCAGCAGTGAGTCCCAGGGCCCCTACGAGCAGTACTTC
TRBD1	TRBV7-9	TRBJ1-5	.	CASSLVGTATGLANQPQHF	TGTGCCAGCAGCTTAGTTGGTACCGCGACAGGGTTAGCAAATCAGCCCCAGCATTTT
TRBD1	TRBV18	TRBJ1-5	few	CASSPWTGRNQPQHF	TGTGCCAGCTCACCGTGGACAGGGCGCAATCAGCCCCAGCATTTT
.	TRBV6-6	TRBJ2-7	many	CASSPGGGYEQYF	TGTGCCAGCAGCCCTGGTGGGGGCTACGAGCAGTACTTC
TRBD1	TRBV7-3	TRBJ2-1	many	CASSQTGVLREQFF	TGTGCCAGCAGCCAGACAGGGGTATTACGTGAGCAGTTCTTC
.	TRBV6-1	TRBJ1-2	few	CASRGRGRGRDGYTF	TGTGCCAGCAGGGGTAGGGGCAGGGGACGGGATGGCTACACCTTC
TRBD1	TRBV12-3/TRBV12-4	TRBJ2-4	.	CASTQQGAHIQYF	TGTGCCAGCACCCAACAGGGGGCACACATTCAGTACTTC
.	TRBV7-2	TRBJ2-1	.	CASSLVGERLLNEQFF	TGTGCCAGCAGCTTAGTTGGGGAGCGGCTTCTCAATGAGCAGTTCTTC